These T cell receptor beta chains were read from a single sample in a study of T cells in Graves' hyperthyroidism and ophthalmopathy. MiXCR, run by TCRdb on the multiplex PCR reads, gives a single entry per CDR3 protein. The table lists 300,000 to 500,000 distinct CDR3 sequences, roughly 13% of them singletons. Sequenced material: blood. The receptors were sampled from a man aged 50 to 60 with Graves' ophthalmopathy. The CDR3 runs from the conserved cysteine through the conserved F or W. A D gene is named only where the DNA matches it firmly. Rows may omit the clone size; those that give it use once, few, many or a size class.

NA	TRBV5-6	TRBJ2-1	few	CASSFFLGGNEQFF	TGTGCCAGCAGCTTTTTTTTAGGTGGGAATGAGCAGTTCTTC
NA	TRBV5-1	TRBJ2-7	many	CASSTESSYEQYF	TGCGCCAGCAGTACTGAGAGCTCCTACGAGCAGTACTTC
NA	TRBV12-3/TRBV12-4	TRBJ2-3	NA	CASSPTFTGTQYF	TGTGCCAGCAGCCCAACTTTTACCGGAACGCAGTATTTT
NA	TRBV28	TRBJ2-1	many	CASSRSGTHNEQFF	TGTGCCAGCAGTAGATCCGGGACGCATAATGAGCAGTTCTTC
NA	TRBV2	TRBJ1-5	many	CASKRADQPQHF	TGTGCCAGCAAAAGGGCTGATCAGCCCCAGCATTTT
TRBD2	TRBV14	TRBJ2-5	NA	CASSQELGGRGETQYF	TGTGCCAGCAGCCAAGAACTCGGCGGGAGAGGAGAGACCCAGTACTTC
NA	TRBV27	TRBJ1-5	NA	CASSLRPSFKGTPNQPQHF	TGTGCCAGCAGTTTACGTCCCAGTTTTAAGGGGACACCAAATCAGCCCCAGCATTTT
NA	TRBV29-1	TRBJ2-7	NA	CSVGPPPGARGEQYF	TGCAGCGTTGGTCCCCCGCCGGGGGCTCGCGGCGAGCAGTACTTC
NA	TRBV12-3/TRBV12-4	TRBJ1-2	many	CASSPTGNYGYTF	TGTGCCAGCTCACCCACAGGAAACTATGGCTACACCTTC
NA	TRBV6-2/TRBV6-3	TRBJ2-7	NA	CASRPSRGYEQYF	TGTGCCAGCCGGCCCTCCCGGGGCTACGAGCAGTACTTC
TRBD1	TRBV5-1	TRBJ2-7	many	CASSQGTGHEQYF	TGCGCCAGCAGCCAGGGGACAGGCCACGAGCAGTACTTC
NA	TRBV5-1	TRBJ2-2	few	CASSLYRSGTPNTGELFF	TGCGCCAGCAGCTTGTACCGCTCCGGGACTCCGAACACCGGGGAGCTGTTTTTT
NA	TRBV10-3	TRBJ2-7	NA	CAISEPPKVARLIYEQYF	TGTGCCATCAGTGAGCCGCCGAAAGTAGCGAGATTAATTTACGAGCAGTACTTC
NA	TRBV28	TRBJ2-7	many	CASSFGGIEQYF	TGTGCCAGCAGTTTTGGCGGGATCGAGCAGTACTTC
NA	TRBV5-1	TRBJ2-7	many	CASSSGIYEQYF	TGCGCCAGCAGCTCGGGAATCTACGAGCAGTACTTC
NA	TRBV3-1	TRBJ2-1	many	CANSQPGGDQFF	TGTGCCAACAGCCAACCTGGCGGAGACCAGTTCTTC
TRBD2	TRBV3-1	TRBJ2-1	many	CASSQRTSGGNEQFF	TGTGCCAGCAGCCAAAGGACTAGCGGGGGGAATGAGCAGTTCTTC
TRBD1	TRBV18	TRBJ1-1	many	CASSLRTGGGTEAFF	TGTGCCAGCTCATTAAGGACAGGGGGGGGGACTGAAGCTTTCTTT
TRBD2	TRBV14	TRBJ2-2	many	CASSQRRLAGPGELFF	TGTGCCAGCAGCCAACGACGACTAGCGGGACCCGGGGAGCTGTTTTTT
NA	TRBV29-1	TRBJ2-3	NA	CSVRLDTQYF	TGCAGCGTCCGTTTGGATACGCAGTATTTT
TRBD2	TRBV2	TRBJ2-3	many	CASRSGVGTDTQYF	TGTGCCAGCAGGAGCGGGGTGGGTACAGATACGCAGTATTTT
TRBD2	TRBV9	TRBJ2-7	few	CASSDGGGGSIDEQYF	TGTGCCAGCAGCGATGGGGGTGGCGGGAGTATAGACGAGCAGTACTTC
NA	TRBV3-1	TRBJ2-7	few	CASSQRGRETYEQYF	TGTGCCAGCAGCCAAAGGGGCAGGGAGACCTACGAGCAGTACTTC
NA	TRBV11-3	TRBJ2-4	many	CASSLEGLDIQYF	TGTGCCAGCAGCTTAGAGGGGTTAGACATTCAGTACTTC
TRBD2	TRBV5-4	TRBJ2-1	few	CASSPPAGVYNEQFF	TGTGCCAGCAGCCCCCCAGCGGGGGTCTACAATGAGCAGTTCTTC
TRBD1	TRBV29-1	TRBJ1-4	NA	CSVGGGQGAWDEKLFF	TGCAGCGTTGGGGGCGGACAGGGGGCGTGGGATGAAAAACTGTTTTTT
NA	TRBV6-5	TRBJ2-7	few	CASSYSLRAGRTREQYF	TGTGCCAGCAGTTACTCATTGCGGGCAGGGCGAACCCGCGAGCAGTACTTC